This TCR beta chain was captured by sequencing in a study of T cell responses to AZD1222 COVID-19 vaccine (dated by TCRdb to about 2021). With regard to the full study: AZD1222 recipients with second doses at about 4 weeks or about 12 weeks were pooled, because spike-specific TCR depth and breadth did not differ between schedules. TCR sequencing covered 233 trial participants: roughly 200 given two doses of AZD1222 and 26 given two doses of MenACWY control vaccine. Trial participants were enrolled by age into 18-55, 56-69 and 70-plus year subgroups, with 148, 28 and 57 TCR-sequenced participants respectively. The study at large found these results: Reportedly, almost half of the unique spike-specific TCRs recognized epitopes lying outside the regions that are mutated in the B.1.351 and B.1.1.7 variants. The vaccine-associated CD4 TCRs covered the entire spike protein, and the dominant responses fell in regions 160-218 and 743-854. Participants were mostly white British and included more females than males, and it was suggested by the authors that clonal diversity may have been underestimated. Spike-specific TCR breadth and depth rose significantly after two AZD1222 doses compared with day 0 and with MenACWY recipients. Because no day 14 peak-response samples were available, repertoires were characterized only after the peak T cell response. In the small 56-69-year group, the increase in depth fell short of significance, most likely because of low power. Conclusions about previously exposed vaccinees were limited because only six AZD1222 recipients were SARS-CoV-2 seropositive at baseline.

The CDR3 regions of human TCRbeta chains were analyzed by immunosequencing. Regarding the original processing steps: Repertoire TCRs were matched against a reference library of SARS-CoV-2-specific TCRs generated with the MIRA antigen-specificity platform. Breadth was defined as the fraction of unique TCRs that were SARS-CoV-2-associated, and depth was defined as the fraction of total T cells that were SARS-CoV-2-associated. Using the MIRA data, each spike-specific TCR was assigned both to the spike region to which the TCR was reactive and to a CD4 or CD8 class. Log10-transformed breadth and depth values were compared by one-way ANOVA with Sidak's multiple comparisons tests. TCRdb holds this immuneACCESS table with in-frame rearrangements only. Some clones are missing; in checked studies, unresolved V genes explain under half, and the rest has no known cause. V and J calls and clone size are copied from that table; D and trimming were computed from the DNA. The table for this sample lists about 100,000 clones; 70% to 90% of them were counted only once. Of the sample, roughly 2.9% falls within the top ten clones.

The time point label, as the study defines it: baseline before first vaccination. Samples from vaccinated people were obtained from the UK trials COV001 and COV002, which included a single-blind randomized controlled phase 2/3 trial of AZD1222 (ChAdOx1 nCoV-19) in healthy adults. For TCRbeta chain sequencing, PBMC samples were collected from trial participants at day 0 and at day 28 after the second dose. Taken from the germline V gene (reference sequence), the CDR1 and CDR2 loops are LNHDA and SQIVND. From its cysteine to its phenylalanine, the CDR3 spans 13 amino acids. Just CDR3 DNA is preserved here, 39 bases in frame from base 1. V is shortened by 7 bases, J by 6 bases, and the region joining them spans 15 bases. As for this clone: Its cognate antigen has yet to be identified. Nothing much larger sits one base from this clone, and base qualities are not available.

This TCR derives from an adult in good health. Rearrangement joined TRBV19 to TRBJ1-1, with a weak D call of TRBD1 (5 bases match). The sequencing used peripheral blood, collected on day 0 of AZD1222 vaccination. The CDR3 sequence is CASKLRVRAEAFF. The sequence in DNA is TGTGCCAGTAAACTCAGGGTGCGGGCTGAAGCTTTCTTT.